This TCR beta chain was sequenced in a study of cytomegalovirus exposure and HLA in healthy donors. Whole-study findings and limits: Cytomegalovirus-associated TCR beta chains were listed, numbering some 150. Reports described diagnosis of cytomegalovirus status by the classifier as highly specific and sensitive. As confirmed in vitro, a few CMV-associated chains were specific for CMV antigens.

V was clipped by 5 bases and J by 4 bases, with 13 bases between them. Germline values: CDR1 MNHNS, CDR2 SASEGT. This CDR3 spans 14 amino acids. A word on this clone: Its target is not known.

Clones were read by immunoSEQ multiplex PCR, and TCRdb kept only the in-frame ones, dropping some. The data contain 140,000 to 150,000 clones, about 94% of them seen just once; the ten biggest clones take up 1.5% to 2%. Sequencing input: PBMCs. The chain joins TRBV6-1 to TRBJ2-3; D is possibly TRBD1 (6 bases). The source of this sequence is a man aged 18 to 35 in good health and CMV-seropositive. CDR3 DNA sequence: TGTGCCAGCAGTTCCGGGACAACGGCAGATACGCAGTATTTT. Translating gives CASSSGTTADTQYF.